Below are 13 T cell receptor beta chains sequenced from a single sample in a study of control samples from healthy donors and cancer patients. Profiling relied on immunoSEQ multiplex PCR, and the TCRdb table lists in-frame clones only, not all of them. The table shows about 77,000 clones, with about 92% occurring only once. The sequencing sample was made of blood. These receptors were taken from a woman aged 55 to 70 in good health.

This rearrangement joins TRBV4-3 to TRBJ1-2; tentatively, D is TRBD1 (5 bases). Germline CDR1 is LGHNA and CDR2 is YSLEER. There are 14 residues in the CDR3. The V end lost 3 bases, the J end lost 8 bases, and 16 bases lay between the germline ends. CDR3 bases: TGCGCCAGCAGCCAGGTCCGGGACGGCGACGGCTACACCTTC. This sequence encodes CASSQVRDGDGYTF.

The chain employs TRBV10-3 and TRBJ1-2; 8 positions match TRBD1. The CDR3 sequence is 11 residues long. Germline trimming cut 9 bases from V and 5 bases from J; bases unmatched to any gene: 2. Germline loops: CDR1 ENHRY, CDR2 SYGVKD. Here the CDR3 reads CAIRQGYGYTF. CDR3 nucleotide sequence: TGTGCCATTAGACAGGGGTATGGCTACACCTTC.

This clone has a handful of counts. The chain is built from TRBV30 and TRBJ2-5, with 7 nucleotides matching TRBD2. The CDR3 totals 15 residues. Germline assignment: CDR1 GTSNPN and CDR2 SVGIG (reference sequence). V was clipped by 2 bases and J by 3 bases; unmatched bases: 9. CDR3 nucleotides: TGTGCCTGGAGTTTGAGGAGGCGGGGGAAAGAGACCCAGTACTTC. Translating gives CAWSLRRRGKETQYF.

The genes are TRBV19 and TRBJ2-7, with 8 bases aligning to TRBD1. The CDR3 length is 14 residues. Germline-derived CDR1 and CDR2 are LNHDA and SQIVND (reference sequence). V shed 4 bases and J 0 bases; nucleotides not matched to a gene: 2. The CDR3 region is CASSTGGTSYEQYF. The CDR3 bases are TGTGCCAGTAGTACAGGGGGCACCTCCTACGAGCAGTACTTC. The full variable domain, rest sourced from reference TRBV19 and TRBJ2-7, is DGGITQSPKYLFRKEGQNVTLSCEQNLNHDAMYWYRQDPGQGLRLIYYSQIVNDFQKGDIAEGYSVSREKKESFPLTVTSAQKNPTAFYLCASSTGGTSYEQYFGPGTRLTVT.

The V and J genes are TRBV7-2 and TRBJ2-2; either TRBD1 or TRBD2 may supply D (5 bases each). V dropped 2 bases and J dropped 5 bases, with 12 bases sitting between them. Germline V gene sequence: CDR1 SGHTA, CDR2 FQGNSA. The CDR3 has 15 amino acids. Written as DNA, the CDR3 is TGTGCCAGCAGCTTACAGGGACGGATTACCGGGGAGCTGTTTTTT. It encodes CASSLQGRITGELFF.

The V call is TRBV5-4, the J call TRBJ2-1; tentative D call: TRBD1 (5 bases). Germline V gene lookup returns CDR1 SGHNT and CDR2 YYREEE (reference sequence). Trimming removed 0 bases at V and 7 bases at J, with 14 bases between. The CDR3 is 15 residues long. The CDR3 nucleotides are TGTGCCAGCAGCTTGGCGGGCAGGGATAGAAATGAGCAGTTCTTC. The encoded protein is CASSLAGRDRNEQFF.

This clone has a handful of counts. The junction does not match germline at one end; this may be a read error. The rearrangement joins TRBV7-2 to TRBJ1-2, with D possibly being TRBD1 (6 bases). The length of the CDR3 is 12 residues. Germline CDR1 is SGHTA and CDR2 is FQGNSA. The CDR3 spells CASSLGLGDNQF. For the CDR3, the DNA is TGTGCCAGCAGCTTAGGTCTTGGGGACAACCAATTC.

The CDR3 loop is CASSLYSSYNEQFF. In DNA form, the CDR3 reads TGCGCCAGCAGCTTGTACAGCTCCTACAATGAGCAGTTCTTC. This chain joins TRBV5-1 and TRBJ2-1; no firm D call. Deletions cut 1 base from V and 0 bases from J, with 5 bases between. Per the germline V gene, CDR1 is SGHRS and CDR2 is YFSETQ. The CDR3 runs to 14 residues.

The chain couples TRBV27 to TRBJ1-1; tentatively, D is TRBD1 (5 bases). The CDR3 has 14 residues. The ends were cut back, 6 bases at V and 1 base at J, with 12 bases in the middle. The germline gives CDR1 MNHEY, CDR2 SMNVEV (reference sequence). As DNA, the CDR3 is TGTGCCAGCAGGGGTGGACACCAGAACACTGAAGCTTTCTTT. This sequence encodes CASRGGHQNTEAFF.

Only one count was recorded for this clone. The chain employs TRBV18 and TRBJ1-5, with TRBD1 as a possible D gene (6 bases). The CDR3 has 17 residues. V lost 5 bases, J lost 0 bases, and 17 bases lay in between. Germline CDR1 and CDR2: KGHSH and LQKENI. Written as DNA, the CDR3 is TGTGCCAGCTCAAAAGGGGGGTGGCGGAATAGCAATCAGCCCCAGCATTTT. Translation: CASSKGGWRNSNQPQHF.

This clone was recorded a few times. The chain has TRBV6-5 and TRBJ2-7, with 7 bases matching TRBD2. V shed 1 base and J 5 bases; nucleotides not matched to a gene: 5. The CDR3 totals 14 residues. From germline, CDR1 is MNHEY and CDR2 SVGAGI. The chain's CDR3 is CASSYLGGLNEQYF. The CDR3 nucleotides are TGTGCCAGCAGTTACTTGGGGGGGTTGAACGAGCAGTACTTC.

This clone appeared a single time. This chain uses TRBV7-2 with TRBJ2-5; 9 bases map to TRBD1. The J segment lost 5 bases and the V segment lost 4 bases, leaving 5 bases of the junction unmatched. The CDR3 has 14 residues. Germline V lookup: CDR1 SGHTA, CDR2 FQGNSA. The CDR3 sequence: CASSYGDRVETQYF. The CDR3 nucleotides read TGTGCCAGCAGCTACGGGGACAGGGTCGAGACCCAGTACTTC.

The rearrangement uses TRBV28 and TRBJ1-1, with D unclear. The germline V gene has CDR1 MDHEN and CDR2 SYDVKM. Trimming cost V 5 bases and J 6 bases, with 7 bases left between them. The CDR3 runs to 11 residues. In nucleotides, the CDR3 is TGTGCCAGCAGTGTAGGATCTGAAGCTTTCTTT. It specifies CASSVGSEAFF. The variable domain in full, with the rest retrieved from reference TRBV28 and TRBJ1-1, is DVKVTQSSRYLVKRTGEKVFLECVQDMDHENMFWYRQDPGLGLRLIYFSYDVKMKEKGDIPEGYSVSREKKERFSLILESASTNQTSMYLCASSVGSEAFFGQGTRLTVV.